This TCR beta chain was sequenced for a study of cytomegalovirus exposure and HLA in healthy donors listed by TCRdb under 2017. Some background on the complete study: The 666 repertoires of the first cohort and the 120 validation repertoires were produced on the same platform, according to a later analysis. The study was designed to test whether signatures of past pathogen exposure could be identified by cataloging public T cell receptors. Along with the roughly 700-subject first cohort, a separate validation cohort of approximately 110 different subjects was used. To predict cytomegalovirus infection status, the study brought together high-throughput TCR immunosequencing, statistical association of individual TCRs with disease status, and machine learning. Findings and caveats that apply to the study as a whole: It was suggested by the authors that the approach could potentially be generalized to other disease states and immunological phenotypes. The classifier was reported to diagnose cytomegalovirus status with high specificity and sensitivity in both the original cohort and the validation cohort. The study listed around 160 TCR beta chains as associated with cytomegalovirus. Across donors, most TCR sequences were observed very rarely, whereas some public TCRs were present in many individuals. Of the cluster scores, approximately 95% were above 0 in a later analysis, which found that TCRs clustered in the first cohort also tended to co-occur in the 95 to 150 validation repertoires. A later analysis lacked HLA typing for the validation cohort, so it scored co-occurrence in that cohort across all 120 or so repertoires. In vitro tests confirmed that a few of the cytomegalovirus-associated TCR beta chains recognize cytomegalovirus antigens.

With regard to this clone: Its recognized antigen is unknown. No much larger clone exists at a distance of one base, and base qualities are not known.

Libraries came from the immunoSEQ multiplex PCR assay. Regarding the original processing steps: A statistical classification framework was developed to diagnose cytomegalovirus status using the catalog of TCR beta chain sequences. The source is immuneACCESS, and TCRdb retained only in-frame sequences with V and J called. Part of the clones is not carried over; for the studies checked, unresolved V genes explain less than half of this, and the remainder is unexplained. Clone size and the V and J calls come from that table; the DNA yielded D and trimming. The sample has tens of thousands of clones on record, around four fifths of them singletons. Clones ranked in the top ten supply 3% of the sample. The donors belonged to the validation cohort of 90 to 150 subjects, which was separate from the roughly 670-subject first cohort. Including the terminal cysteine and phenylalanine, the CDR3 comprises 14 residues. Kept here is only the CDR3 DNA, which spans 42 bases and is read in frame from base 1. From the germline V gene, CDR1 is SGHTA and CDR2 is FQGNSA. The V end gives up 3 bases and the J end 2 bases, leaving 4 bases in the junction not matched to a gene.

The source is a man aged 30-40 years in good health and CMV-seronegative. Recombination joined TRBV7-2 with TRBJ2-7; 7 bases in the junction line up with TRBD1. The specimen was PBMCs. The base sequence is TGTGCCAGCAGCTTGAAGGGGGCCGCCTACGAGCAGTACTTC. Its coded protein is CASSLKGAAYEQYF.